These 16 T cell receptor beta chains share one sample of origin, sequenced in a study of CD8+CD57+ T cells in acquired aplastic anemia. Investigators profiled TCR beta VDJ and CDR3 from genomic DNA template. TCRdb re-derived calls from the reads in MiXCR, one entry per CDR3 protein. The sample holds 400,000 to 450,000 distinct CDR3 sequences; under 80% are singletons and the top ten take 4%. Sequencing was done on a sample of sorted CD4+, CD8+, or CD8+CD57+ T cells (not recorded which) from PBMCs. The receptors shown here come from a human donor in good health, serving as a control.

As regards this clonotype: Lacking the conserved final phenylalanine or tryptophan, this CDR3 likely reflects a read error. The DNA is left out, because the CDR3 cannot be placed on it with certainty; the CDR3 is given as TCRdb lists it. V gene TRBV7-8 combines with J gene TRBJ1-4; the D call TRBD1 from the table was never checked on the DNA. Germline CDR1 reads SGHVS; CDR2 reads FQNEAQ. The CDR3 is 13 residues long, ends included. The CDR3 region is CASRLTGGEKLFG.

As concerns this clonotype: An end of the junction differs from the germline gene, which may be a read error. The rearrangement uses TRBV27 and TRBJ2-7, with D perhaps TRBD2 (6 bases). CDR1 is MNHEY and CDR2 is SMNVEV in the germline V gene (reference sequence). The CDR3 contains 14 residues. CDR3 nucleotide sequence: TGTGCCAGCAGTCGGCGGGATGATTCCTATAAGCTGAGCTTC. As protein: CASSRRDDSYKLSF.

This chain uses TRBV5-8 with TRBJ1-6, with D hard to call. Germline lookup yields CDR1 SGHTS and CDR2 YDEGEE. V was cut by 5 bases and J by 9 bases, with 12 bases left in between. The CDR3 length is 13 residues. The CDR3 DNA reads TGTGCCAGCAGGAAAAGTTTTATTTCACCCCTCCACTTT. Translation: CASRKSFISPLHF.

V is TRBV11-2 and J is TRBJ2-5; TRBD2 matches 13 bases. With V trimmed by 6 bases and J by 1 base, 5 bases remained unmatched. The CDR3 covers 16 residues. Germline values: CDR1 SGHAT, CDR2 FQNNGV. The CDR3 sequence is CASSPRTSGGQETQYF. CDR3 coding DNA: TGTGCCAGCAGTCCTAGGACTAGCGGGGGCCAAGAGACCCAGTACTTC.

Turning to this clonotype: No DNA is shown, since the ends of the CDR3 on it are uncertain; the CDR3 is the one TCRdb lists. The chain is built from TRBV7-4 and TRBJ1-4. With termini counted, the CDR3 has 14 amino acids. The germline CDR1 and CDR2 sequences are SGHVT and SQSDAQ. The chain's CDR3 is CASSLVLPMLHLRF.

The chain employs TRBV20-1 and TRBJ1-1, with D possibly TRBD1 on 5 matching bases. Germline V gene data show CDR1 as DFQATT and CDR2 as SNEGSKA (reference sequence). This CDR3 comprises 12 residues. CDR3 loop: CSGLPGHTEAFF. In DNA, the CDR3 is TGCAGCGGCCTCCCGGGGCACACTGAAGCTTTCTTT.

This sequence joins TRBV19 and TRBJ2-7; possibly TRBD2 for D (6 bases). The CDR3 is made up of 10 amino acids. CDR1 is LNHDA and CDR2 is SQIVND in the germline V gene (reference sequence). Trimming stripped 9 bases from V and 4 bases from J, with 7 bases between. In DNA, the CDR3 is TGTGCCAGCGGGGGTTACGAGCAGTACTTC. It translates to CASGGYEQYF.

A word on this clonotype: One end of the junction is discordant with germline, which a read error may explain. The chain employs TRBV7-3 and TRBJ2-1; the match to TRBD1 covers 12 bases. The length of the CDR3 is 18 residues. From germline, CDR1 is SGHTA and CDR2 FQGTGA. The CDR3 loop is CASSGPGQGASGQSEQFF. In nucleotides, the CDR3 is TGCGCCAGCAGCGGGCCGGGACAGGGGGCTTCAGGTCAGAGTGAGCAGTTCTTC.

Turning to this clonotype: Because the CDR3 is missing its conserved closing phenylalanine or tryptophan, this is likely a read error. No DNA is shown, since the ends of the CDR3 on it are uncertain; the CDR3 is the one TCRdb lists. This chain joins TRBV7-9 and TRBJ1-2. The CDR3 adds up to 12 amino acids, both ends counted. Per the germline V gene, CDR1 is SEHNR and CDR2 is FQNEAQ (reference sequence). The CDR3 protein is CATTSGMGGSSI.

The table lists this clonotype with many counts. The CDR3: CSATEGGGAYEQYF. CDR3 nucleotide sequence: TGCAGTGCCACCGAGGGGGGGGGGGCCTACGAGCAGTACTTC. The chain recombines TRBV20-1 with TRBJ2-7; weak D call: TRBD2 (7 bases). CDR1 and CDR2 from the germline V gene are DFQATT and SNEGSKA (reference sequence). The V end lost 6 bases, the J end lost 2 bases, and 17 bases lay between the germline ends. The CDR3 runs to 14 residues.

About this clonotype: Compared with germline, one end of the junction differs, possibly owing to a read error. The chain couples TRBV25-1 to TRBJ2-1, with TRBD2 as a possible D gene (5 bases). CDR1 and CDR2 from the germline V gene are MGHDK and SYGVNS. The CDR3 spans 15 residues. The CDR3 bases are TGTGCCAGCAGTGATCCTGGAGGCTCCTACGATGAGCAGTTCTTC. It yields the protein CASSDPGGSYDEQFF. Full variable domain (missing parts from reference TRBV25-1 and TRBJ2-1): EADIYQTPRYLVIGTGKKITLECSQTMGHDKMYWYQQDPGMELHLIHYSYGVNSTEKGDLSSESTVSRIRTEHFPLTLESARPSHTSQYLCASSDPGGSYDEQFFGPGTRLTVL.

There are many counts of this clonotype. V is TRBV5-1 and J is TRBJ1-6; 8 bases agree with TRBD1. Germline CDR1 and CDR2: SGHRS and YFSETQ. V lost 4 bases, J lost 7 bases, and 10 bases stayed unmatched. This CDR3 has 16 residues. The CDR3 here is CASSRGQDARNSPLHF. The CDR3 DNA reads TGCGCCAGCAGCCGGGGACAGGACGCGAGGAATTCACCCCTCCACTTT.

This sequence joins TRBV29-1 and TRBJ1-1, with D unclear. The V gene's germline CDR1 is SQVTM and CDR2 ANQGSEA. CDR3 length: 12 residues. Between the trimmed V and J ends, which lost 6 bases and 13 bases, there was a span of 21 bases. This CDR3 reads CSVRAGSTEHFF. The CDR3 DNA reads TGCAGCGTCCGGGCGGGGAGCACTGAACATTTCTTT.

This CDR3 reads CASSPSEYEQYF. The CDR3 DNA reads TGTGCCAGTAGTCCCAGTGAGTACGAGCAGTACTTC. The chain employs TRBV19 and TRBJ2-7; D gene ambiguous. Trimming stripped 5 bases from V and 4 bases from J, with 9 bases between. CDR1 LNHDA and CDR2 SQIVND come from the germline V gene (reference sequence). This CDR3 is built from 12 residues.

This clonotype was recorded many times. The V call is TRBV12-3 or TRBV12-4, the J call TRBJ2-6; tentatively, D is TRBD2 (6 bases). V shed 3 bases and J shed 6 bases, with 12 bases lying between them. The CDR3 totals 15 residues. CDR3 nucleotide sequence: TGTGCCAGCAGTTTGGAGGGAGTGAAGGCCAACGTCCTGACTTTC. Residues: CASSLEGVKANVLTF.

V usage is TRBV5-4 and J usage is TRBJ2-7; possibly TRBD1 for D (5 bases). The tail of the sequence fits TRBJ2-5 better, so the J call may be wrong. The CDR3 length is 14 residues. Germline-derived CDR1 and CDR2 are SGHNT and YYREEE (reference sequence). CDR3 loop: CASSIDSAGRTQYF. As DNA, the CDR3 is TGTGCCAGCAGCATAGACAGCGCCGGGCGGACCCAGTACTTC.